This T cell receptor (beta chain) comes out of a study of T cell responses to AZD1222 COVID-19 vaccine. Background on the study: Pooled samples include second doses given at about 4 or 12 weeks. Whole-study results and caveats: White British people made up most donors, females outnumbered males, and clonal diversity was possibly underestimated. Spike-specific TCR repertoires showed rising breadth and depth after two AZD1222 doses.

Germline V gene sequence: CDR1 GTSNPN, CDR2 SVGIG (reference sequence). The CDR3 extends over 13 amino acids. The trim removed 2 bases at V and 6 bases at J, leaving 4 bases unmatched. Sequenced by immunoSEQ multiplex PCR; TCRdb stores in-frame clones only, minus some. The table includes about 83,000 clones, roughly 86% detected once. As concerns this clone: Its specificity is not known.

This TCR was sampled from an adult in good health. The source was peripheral blood, collected on day 0 of AZD1222 vaccination. The rearrangement joins TRBV30 to TRBJ2-7; 10 bases are shared with TRBD1. CDR3 in DNA: TGTGCCTGGAGTAGGGACAGGGGAGCCGAGCAGTACTTC. Translated: CAWSRDRGAEQYF.